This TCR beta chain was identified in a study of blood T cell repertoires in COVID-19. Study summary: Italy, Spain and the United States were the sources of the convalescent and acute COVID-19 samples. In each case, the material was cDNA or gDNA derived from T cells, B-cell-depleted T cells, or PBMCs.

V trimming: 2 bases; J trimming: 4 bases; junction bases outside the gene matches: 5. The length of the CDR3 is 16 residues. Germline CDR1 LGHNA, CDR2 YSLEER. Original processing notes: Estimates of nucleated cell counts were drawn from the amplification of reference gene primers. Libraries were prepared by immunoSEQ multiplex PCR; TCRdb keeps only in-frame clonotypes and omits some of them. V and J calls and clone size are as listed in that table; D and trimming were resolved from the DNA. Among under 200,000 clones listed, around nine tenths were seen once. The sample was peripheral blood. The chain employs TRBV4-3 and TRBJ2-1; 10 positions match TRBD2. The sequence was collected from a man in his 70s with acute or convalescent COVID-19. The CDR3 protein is CASSQRTSGDYNEQFF. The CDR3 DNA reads TGCGCCAGCAGCCAACGAACTAGCGGGGATTACAATGAGCAGTTCTTC.